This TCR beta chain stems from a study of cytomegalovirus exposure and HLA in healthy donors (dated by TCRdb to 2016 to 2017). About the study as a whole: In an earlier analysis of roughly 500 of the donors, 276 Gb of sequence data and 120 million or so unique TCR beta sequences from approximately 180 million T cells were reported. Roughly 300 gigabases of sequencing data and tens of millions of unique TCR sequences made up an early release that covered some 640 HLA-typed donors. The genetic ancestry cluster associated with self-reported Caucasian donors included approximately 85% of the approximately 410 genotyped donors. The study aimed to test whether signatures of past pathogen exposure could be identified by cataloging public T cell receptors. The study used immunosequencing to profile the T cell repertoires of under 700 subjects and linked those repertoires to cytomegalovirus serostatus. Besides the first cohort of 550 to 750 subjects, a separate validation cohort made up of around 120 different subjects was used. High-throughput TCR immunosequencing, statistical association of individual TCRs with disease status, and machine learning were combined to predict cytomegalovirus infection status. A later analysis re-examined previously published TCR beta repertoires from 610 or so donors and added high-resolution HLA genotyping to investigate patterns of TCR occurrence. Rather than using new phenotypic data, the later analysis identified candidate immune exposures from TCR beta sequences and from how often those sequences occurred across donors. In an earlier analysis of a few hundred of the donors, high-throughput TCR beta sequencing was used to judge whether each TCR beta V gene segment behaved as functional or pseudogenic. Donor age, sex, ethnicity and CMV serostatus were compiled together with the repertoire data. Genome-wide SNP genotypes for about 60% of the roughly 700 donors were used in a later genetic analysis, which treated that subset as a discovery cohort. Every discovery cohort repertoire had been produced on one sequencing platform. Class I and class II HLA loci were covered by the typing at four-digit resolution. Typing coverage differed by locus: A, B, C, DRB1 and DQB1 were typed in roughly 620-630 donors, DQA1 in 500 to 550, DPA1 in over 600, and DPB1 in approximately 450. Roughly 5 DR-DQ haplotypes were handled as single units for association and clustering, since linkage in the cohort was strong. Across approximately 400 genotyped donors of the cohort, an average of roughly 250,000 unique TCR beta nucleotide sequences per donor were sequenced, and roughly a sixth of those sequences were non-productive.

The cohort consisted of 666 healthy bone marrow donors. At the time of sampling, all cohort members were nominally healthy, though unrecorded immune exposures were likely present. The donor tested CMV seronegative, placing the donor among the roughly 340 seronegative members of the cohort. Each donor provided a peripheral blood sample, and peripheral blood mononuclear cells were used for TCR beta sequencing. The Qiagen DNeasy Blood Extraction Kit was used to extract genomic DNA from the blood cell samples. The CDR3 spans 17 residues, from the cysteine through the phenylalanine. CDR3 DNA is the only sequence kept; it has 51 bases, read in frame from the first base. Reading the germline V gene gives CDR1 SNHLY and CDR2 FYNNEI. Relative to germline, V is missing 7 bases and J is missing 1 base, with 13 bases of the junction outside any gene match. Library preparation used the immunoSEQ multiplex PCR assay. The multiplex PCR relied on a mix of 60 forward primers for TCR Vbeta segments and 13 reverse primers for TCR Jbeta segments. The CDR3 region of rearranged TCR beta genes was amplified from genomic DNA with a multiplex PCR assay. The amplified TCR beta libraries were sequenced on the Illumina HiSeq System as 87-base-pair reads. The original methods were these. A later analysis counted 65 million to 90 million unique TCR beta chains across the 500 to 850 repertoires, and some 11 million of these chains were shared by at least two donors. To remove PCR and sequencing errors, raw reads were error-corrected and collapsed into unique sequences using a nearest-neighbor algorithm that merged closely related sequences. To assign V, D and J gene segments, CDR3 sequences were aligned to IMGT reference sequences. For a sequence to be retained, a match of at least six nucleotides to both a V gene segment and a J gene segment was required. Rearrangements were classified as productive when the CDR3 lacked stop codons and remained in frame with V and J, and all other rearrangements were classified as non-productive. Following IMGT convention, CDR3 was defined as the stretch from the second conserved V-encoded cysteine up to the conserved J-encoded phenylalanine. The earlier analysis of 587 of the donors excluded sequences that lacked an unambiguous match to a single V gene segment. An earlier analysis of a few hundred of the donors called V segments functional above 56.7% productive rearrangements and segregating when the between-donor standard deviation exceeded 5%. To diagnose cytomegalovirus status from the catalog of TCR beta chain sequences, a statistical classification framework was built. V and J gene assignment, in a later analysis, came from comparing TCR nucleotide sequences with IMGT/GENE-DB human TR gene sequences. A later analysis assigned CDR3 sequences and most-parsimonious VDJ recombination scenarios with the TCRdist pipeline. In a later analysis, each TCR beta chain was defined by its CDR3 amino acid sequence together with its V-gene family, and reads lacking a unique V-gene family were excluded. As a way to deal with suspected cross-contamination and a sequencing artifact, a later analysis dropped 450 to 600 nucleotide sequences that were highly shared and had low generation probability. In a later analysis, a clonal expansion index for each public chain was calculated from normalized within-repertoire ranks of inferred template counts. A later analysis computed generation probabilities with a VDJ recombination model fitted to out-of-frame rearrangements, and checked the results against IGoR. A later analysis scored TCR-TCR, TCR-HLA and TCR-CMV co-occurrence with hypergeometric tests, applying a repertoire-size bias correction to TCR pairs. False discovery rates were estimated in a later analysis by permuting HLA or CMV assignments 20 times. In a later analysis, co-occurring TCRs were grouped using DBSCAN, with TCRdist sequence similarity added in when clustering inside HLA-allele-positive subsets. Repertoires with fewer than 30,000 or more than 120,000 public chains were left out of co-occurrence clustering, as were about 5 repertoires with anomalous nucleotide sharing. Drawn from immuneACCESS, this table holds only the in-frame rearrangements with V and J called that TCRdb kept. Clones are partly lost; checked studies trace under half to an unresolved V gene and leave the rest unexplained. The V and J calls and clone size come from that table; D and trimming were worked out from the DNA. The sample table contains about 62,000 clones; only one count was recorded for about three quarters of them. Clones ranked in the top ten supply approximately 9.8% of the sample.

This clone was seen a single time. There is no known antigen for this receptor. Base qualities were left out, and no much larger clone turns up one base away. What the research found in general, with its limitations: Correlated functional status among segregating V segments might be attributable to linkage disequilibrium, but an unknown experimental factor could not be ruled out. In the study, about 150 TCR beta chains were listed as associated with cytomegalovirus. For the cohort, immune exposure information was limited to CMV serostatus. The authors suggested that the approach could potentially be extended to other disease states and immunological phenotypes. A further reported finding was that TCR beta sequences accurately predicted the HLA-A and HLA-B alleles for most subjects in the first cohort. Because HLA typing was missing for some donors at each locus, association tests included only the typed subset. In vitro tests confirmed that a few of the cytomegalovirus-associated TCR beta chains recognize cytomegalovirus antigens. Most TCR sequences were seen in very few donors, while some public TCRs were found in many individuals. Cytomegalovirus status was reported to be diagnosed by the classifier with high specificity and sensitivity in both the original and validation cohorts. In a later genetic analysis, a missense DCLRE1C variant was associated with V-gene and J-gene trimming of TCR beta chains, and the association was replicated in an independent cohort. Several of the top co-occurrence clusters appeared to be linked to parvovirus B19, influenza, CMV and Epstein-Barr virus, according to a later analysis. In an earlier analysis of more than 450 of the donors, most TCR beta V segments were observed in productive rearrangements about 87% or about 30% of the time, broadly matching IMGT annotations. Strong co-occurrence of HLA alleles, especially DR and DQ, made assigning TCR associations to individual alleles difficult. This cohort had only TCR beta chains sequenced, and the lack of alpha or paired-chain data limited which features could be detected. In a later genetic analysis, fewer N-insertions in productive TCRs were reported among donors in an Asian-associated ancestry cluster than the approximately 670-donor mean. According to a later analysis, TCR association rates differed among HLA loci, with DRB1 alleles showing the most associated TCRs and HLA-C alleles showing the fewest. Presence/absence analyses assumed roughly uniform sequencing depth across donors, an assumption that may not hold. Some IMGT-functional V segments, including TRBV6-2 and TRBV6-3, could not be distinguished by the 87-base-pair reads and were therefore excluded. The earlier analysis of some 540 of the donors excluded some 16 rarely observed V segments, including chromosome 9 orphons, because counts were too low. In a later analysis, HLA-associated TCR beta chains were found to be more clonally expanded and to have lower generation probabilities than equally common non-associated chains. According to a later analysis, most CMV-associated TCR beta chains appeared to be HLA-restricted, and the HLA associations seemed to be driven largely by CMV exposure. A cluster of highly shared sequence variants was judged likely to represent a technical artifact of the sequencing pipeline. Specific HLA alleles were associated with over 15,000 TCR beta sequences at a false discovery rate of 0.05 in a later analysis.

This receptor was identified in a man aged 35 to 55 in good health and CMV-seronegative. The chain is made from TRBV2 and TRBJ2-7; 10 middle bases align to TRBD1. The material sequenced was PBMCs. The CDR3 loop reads CASNLLRTGGSSYEQYF. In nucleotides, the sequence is TGTGCCAGCAACCTTCTAAGGACAGGGGGATCTTCCTACGAGCAGTACTTC.